The 25 T cell receptor beta chains presented below share a single source sample, sequenced in a study of chemoradiotherapy in HPV16-positive cancers (dated by TCRdb to the early 2020s). The library was made by the immunoSEQ multiplex PCR assay. As stored in TCRdb, this immuneACCESS dataset retains in-frame rearrangements with V and J assigned. A fraction of the clones does not appear; measured against another copy, unresolved V genes explain less than half of the discrepancy, and the remainder lacks a known reason. For this sample the table gives under 25,000 clones, of which 75% to 90% were detected only once. In total, the top ten clones hold about 3.5% of the sample. The sample here was blood, taken from a patient who underwent chemoradiotherapy. These receptors originate from a human donor with HPV-associated anogenital cancer.

The V gene is TRBV5-1, the J gene TRBJ2-7; D is possibly TRBD1 (5 bases). Trimming shortened V by 2 bases and J by 5 bases, and 8 bases separated the two germline ends. Germline loops: CDR1 SGHRS, CDR2 YFSETQ. CDR3 size: 12 residues. CDR3 loop: CASSFNRNEQYF. CDR3 in DNA: TGCGCCAGCAGCTTTAACAGGAACGAGCAGTACTTC. Supplemented by reference TRBV5-1 and TRBJ2-7, the full variable domain reads KAGVTQTPRYLIKTRGQQVTLSCSPISGHRSVSWYQQTPGQGLQFLFEYFSETQRNKGNFPGRFSGRQFSNSRSEMNVSTLELGDSALYLCASSFNRNEQYFGPGTRLTVT.

The DNA for the CDR3 is TGTGCCAGCAGTGAAACACAGGGGGCTGGAAACACCATATATTTT. This translates into CASSETQGAGNTIYF. The gene calls are TRBV2 and TRBJ1-3; TRBD1 aligns across 8 bases. Germline V lookup: CDR1 SNHLY, CDR2 FYNNEI. The CDR3 consists of 15 residues. V was pared by 2 bases and J by 2 bases, with 2 bases of the junction left unmatched.

V is TRBV5-1 and J is TRBJ1-3; TRBD1 is a possible D gene (5 bases). Germline values: CDR1 SGHRS, CDR2 YFSETQ. The V end was cut by 4 bases, the J end by 0 bases, with 14 bases between. The CDR3 totals 16 residues. The DNA of the CDR3 is TGCGCCAGCAGCCGGTCGGGGGGACTCTCTGGAAACACCATATATTTT. It translates to CASSRSGGLSGNTIYF.

The chain recombines TRBV19 with TRBJ2-5; D is undetermined. The CDR3 is 13 residues long. CDR1 and CDR2 (germline): LNHDA, SQIVND (reference sequence). The ends were cut back, 4 bases at V and 2 bases at J, with 8 bases in the middle. The CDR3 spells CASSRPEQETQYF. CDR3 nucleotides: TGTGCCAGTAGTAGACCGGAACAAGAGACCCAGTACTTC. The full variable domain, rest sourced from reference TRBV19 and TRBJ2-5, is DGGITQSPKYLFRKEGQNVTLSCEQNLNHDAMYWYRQDPGQGLRLIYYSQIVNDFQKGDIAEGYSVSREKKESFPLTVTSAQKNPTAFYLCASSRPEQETQYFGPGTRLLVL.

The rearrangement links TRBV5-4 to TRBJ1-1, with TRBD1 matching 10 bases. CDR1 and CDR2 (germline): SGHNT, YYREEE (reference sequence). The CDR3 is 15 amino acids. V shed 4 bases, J shed 4 bases, and the junction held 7 bases outside the gene matches. The CDR3 loop reads CASSTPGQGITEAFF. In DNA form, the CDR3 reads TGTGCCAGCAGCACACCGGGACAGGGGATCACTGAAGCTTTCTTT.

The chain combines TRBV11-2 with TRBJ2-5; D is perhaps TRBD1 (6 bases). V lost 2 bases and J lost 2, with 12 bases in between. Germline V lookup: CDR1 SGHAT, CDR2 FQNNGV. The CDR3 spans 15 residues. CDR3 in amino acids: CASSLSPDSQETQYF. In DNA form, the CDR3 reads TGTGCCAGCAGCTTATCGCCGGACAGTCAAGAGACCCAGTACTTC.

This sequence joins TRBV27 and TRBJ1-2; D perhaps matches TRBD1 (5 bases). Germline assignment: CDR1 MNHEY and CDR2 SMNVEV (reference sequence). V gave up 8 bases and J gave up 4 bases, with 14 bases separating them. This CDR3 is 13 amino acids long. For the CDR3, the DNA is TGTGCCAGCGGTCAGGGAGCGAGCTATGGCTACACCTTC. Translation gives CASGQGASYGYTF.

This sequence joins TRBV5-1 and TRBJ2-7, with 10 bases matching TRBD1. CDR3 length: 13 residues. CDR1 is SGHRS, CDR2 YFSETQ, per germline. With V trimmed by 4 bases and J by 4 bases, 2 bases remained unmatched. The CDR3 DNA is TGCGCCAGCAGCGGGGGACAGGGGTACGAGCAGTACTTC. It specifies CASSGGQGYEQYF.

The chain combines TRBV4-3 with TRBJ1-1, with 7 bases lining up with TRBD1. CDR3 length: 15 residues. V was pared by 4 bases and J by 7 bases, with 12 bases of the junction left unmatched. Per germline, CDR1 LGHNA and CDR2 YSLEER. CDR3 coding DNA: TGCGCCAGCAGCCGATCCGGGACAGTTACAGGTGAAGCTTTCTTT. Protein sequence: CASSRSGTVTGEAFF.

CDR3 region: CSVARDGQETQYF. CDR3 in DNA: TGCAGCGTTGCCAGGGATGGCCAAGAGACCCAGTACTTC. The rearrangement uses TRBV29-1 and TRBJ2-5, with a weak D call TRBD1 (5 bases). The CDR3 has 13 residues. The V and J ends lost 4 bases and 1 base respectively, with 10 bases between them. CDR1 is SQVTM and CDR2 is ANQGSEA in the germline V gene.

J is TRBJ2-5 and V is TRBV18; D remains unclear. V lost 2 bases and J lost 1, with 5 bases in between. This CDR3 has 13 residues. The germline CDR1 and CDR2 sequences are KGHSH and LQKENI. CDR3 bases: TGTGCCAGCTCACCAGTAGCCCAAGAGACCCAGTACTTC. Amino acids: CASSPVAQETQYF.

The chain is built from TRBV27 and TRBJ2-6; D is perhaps TRBD2 (6 bases). The length of the CDR3 is 15 residues. CDR1 MNHEY and CDR2 SMNVEV come from the germline V gene (reference sequence). V dropped 4 bases and J dropped 2 bases, with 9 bases sitting between them. CDR3 bases: TGTGCCAGCAGTTCATTAGCGGCTGGGGCCAACGTCCTGACTTTC. Protein product: CASSSLAAGANVLTF.

CDR3 protein: CASSRDNQPQHF. The CDR3 DNA sequence: TGTGCCAGCAGCAGGGACAATCAGCCCCAGCATTTT. The rearrangement joins TRBV7-9 to TRBJ1-5, with unresolved D. The CDR3 has 12 amino acids. The V end was cut by 5 bases, the J end by 3 bases, with 5 bases between. Germline CDR1 is SEHNR and CDR2 is FQNEAQ (reference sequence).

The chain links TRBV19 to TRBJ2-3; the match to TRBD1 covers 9 bases. V lost 2 bases and J lost 14; bases outside the gene matches: 14. CDR1 and CDR2 from the germline V gene are LNHDA and SQIVND (reference sequence). CDR3 length: 15 residues. CDR3 residues: CASSIPGQGLLRMYF. The DNA of the CDR3 is TGTGCCAGTAGTATACCAGGACAGGGGCTCCTTCGCATGTATTTT.

This rearrangement joins TRBV7-6 to TRBJ1-6; 7 bases align to TRBD1. The CDR3 is 15 amino acids. The V gene end was trimmed by 4 bases and the J gene end by 6 bases; junction bases not matched to a gene: 6. Per germline, CDR1 SGHVS and CDR2 FNYEAQ. DNA of the CDR3: TGTGCCAGCAGCTCGATCCGGGACAGTAATTCACCCCTCCACTTT. This gives the protein CASSSIRDSNSPLHF.

V is TRBV6-4 and J is TRBJ2-3, with 8 bases that match TRBD1. This CDR3 has 16 amino acids. V lost 4 bases, J lost 4 bases, and 10 bases stayed unmatched. CDR1 and CDR2 from the germline V gene are MRHNA and SNTAGT. Written as DNA, the CDR3 is TGTGCCAGCAGTGTACAGGGGGGTGTCAGTTCAGATACGCAGTATTTT. Translating gives CASSVQGGVSSDTQYF.

J is TRBJ2-5 and V is TRBV27; a possible D gene is TRBD2 (5 bases). CDR3 length: 14 residues. Trimming shortened V by 3 bases and J by 4 bases, and 12 bases separated the two germline ends. Germline V gene data show CDR1 as MNHEY and CDR2 as SMNVEV (reference sequence). The CDR3 bases are TGTGCCAGCAGTTTTGGAGGTACTCGAGAGACCCAGTACTTC. Translation: CASSFGGTRETQYF.

As DNA, the CDR3 is TGTGCCAGCAGGCCCGGACGGCAGAACACTGAAGCTTTCTTT. It is translated as CASRPGRQNTEAFF. The genes are TRBV6-5 and TRBJ1-1; D is unresolved. Trimming removed 6 bases from V and 1 base from J, with 12 bases in between. The V gene's germline CDR1 is MNHEY and CDR2 SVGAGI. The CDR3 length is 14 residues.

This clone was counted a few times. CDR3: CASSGGDTEAFF. CDR3 DNA sequence: TGTGCCAGCAGCGGAGGGGACACTGAAGCTTTCTTT. This chain uses TRBV7-9 with TRBJ1-1, with a possible D match to TRBD1 (5 bases). The CDR3 runs to 12 residues. CDR1 and CDR2 from the germline V gene are SEHNR and FQNEAQ (reference sequence). V shed 5 bases and J shed 3 bases, with 7 bases lying between them.

The rearrangement uses TRBV6-5 and TRBJ1-1; no reliable D call. The CDR3 covers 15 residues. Trimming removed 1 base from V and 6 bases from J, with 15 bases in between. The germline V gene encodes CDR1 MNHEY and CDR2 SVGAGI. Here the CDR3 reads CASSYYKTYGPEAFF. The CDR3 nucleotides read TGTGCCAGCAGTTACTATAAAACGTATGGCCCTGAAGCTTTCTTT.

The genes are TRBV7-2 and TRBJ1-2, with D maybe TRBD1 (6 bases). Germline-derived CDR1 and CDR2 are SGHTA and FQGNSA. V was clipped by 7 bases and J by 4 bases, with 16 bases between them. This CDR3 spans 14 amino acids. The CDR3 loop is CASTTRQESYGYTF. The DNA of the CDR3 is TGTGCCAGCACCACCCGACAGGAAAGCTATGGCTACACCTTC.

The V gene is TRBV6-1, the J gene TRBJ1-3, with TRBD1 matching over 10 bases. The ends lost 6 bases at V and 3 bases at J; junction bases unmatched: 5. CDR3 length equals 15 residues. Looked up from germline, CDR1 is MNHNS and CDR2 is SASEGT. In nucleotides, the CDR3 is TGTGCCAGCAGGGACAGGGGGGCTGGTGGAAACACCATATATTTT. It is translated as CASRDRGAGGNTIYF.

This sequence joins TRBV4-1 and TRBJ2-2; D might be TRBD1 or TRBD2, each matching 7 bases. The CDR3 is 19 residues long. Germline V gives CDR1 MGHRA, CDR2 YSYEKL. The V gene lost 0 bases and the J gene lost 1 base, with 18 bases spanning the gap. CDR3 in DNA: TGCGCCAGCAGCCAAGATTGGGAGGGGGCTAGCGGGAACACCGGGGAGCTGTTTTTT. The encoded protein is CASSQDWEGASGNTGELFF.

The gene calls are TRBV18 and TRBJ2-5; D uncertain. CDR1 and CDR2 (germline): KGHSH, LQKENI. The V end lost 0 bases, the J end lost 4 bases, and 12 bases lay between the germline ends. The CDR3 has 15 amino acids. The CDR3 nucleotides are TGTGCCAGCTCACCACCGATGGGTCTTGGAGAGACCCAGTACTTC. This codes for CASSPPMGLGETQYF.

The chain recombines TRBV19 with TRBJ1-1; 10 bases align to TRBD1. Losses at the gene ends were 8 bases for V and 4 bases for J; bases not matched to a gene: 13. CDR1 and CDR2 from the germline V gene are LNHDA and SQIVND (reference sequence). The CDR3 is made up of 16 amino acids. CDR3 sequence: CASSIDARDRGTEAFF. The CDR3 region has the DNA TGTGCCAGTTCAATCGATGCCCGGGACAGGGGCACTGAAGCTTTCTTT.